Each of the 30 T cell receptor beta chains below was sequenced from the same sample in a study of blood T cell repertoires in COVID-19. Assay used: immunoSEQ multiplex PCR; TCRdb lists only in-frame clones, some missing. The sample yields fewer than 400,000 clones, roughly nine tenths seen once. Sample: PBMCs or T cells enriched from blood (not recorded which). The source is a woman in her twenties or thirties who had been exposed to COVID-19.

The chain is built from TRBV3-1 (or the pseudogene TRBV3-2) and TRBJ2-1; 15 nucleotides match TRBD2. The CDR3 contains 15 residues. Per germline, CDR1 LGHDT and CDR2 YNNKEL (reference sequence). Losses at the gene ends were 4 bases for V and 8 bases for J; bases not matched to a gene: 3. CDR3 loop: CASSRTSGGAHEQFF. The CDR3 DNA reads TGTGCCAGCAGCCGGACTAGCGGGGGGGCACATGAGCAGTTCTTC.

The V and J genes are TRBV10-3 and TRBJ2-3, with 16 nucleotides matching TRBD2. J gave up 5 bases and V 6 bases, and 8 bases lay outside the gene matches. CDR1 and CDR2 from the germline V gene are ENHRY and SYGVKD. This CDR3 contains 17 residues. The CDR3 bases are TGTGCCATCAGGGCCGGGACTAGCGGGGGGGCTATAGATACGCAGTATTTT. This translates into CAIRAGTSGGAIDTQYF.

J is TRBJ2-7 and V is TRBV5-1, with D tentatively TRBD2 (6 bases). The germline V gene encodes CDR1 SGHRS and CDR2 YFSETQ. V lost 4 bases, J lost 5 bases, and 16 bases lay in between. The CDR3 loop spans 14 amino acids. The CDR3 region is CASSAGTSTHEQYF. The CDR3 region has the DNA TGCGCCAGCAGCGCAGGGACTTCTACCCACGAGCAGTACTTC.

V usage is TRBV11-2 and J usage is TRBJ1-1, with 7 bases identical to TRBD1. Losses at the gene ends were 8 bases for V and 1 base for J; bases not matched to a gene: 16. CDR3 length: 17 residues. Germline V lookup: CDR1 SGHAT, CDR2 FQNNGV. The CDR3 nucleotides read TGTGCCAGCGTACCTCCGAGGACAGGAGTTGGGAACACTGAAGCTTTCTTT. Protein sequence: CASVPPRTGVGNTEAFF. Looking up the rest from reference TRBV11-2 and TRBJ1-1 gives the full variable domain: EAGVAQSPRYKIIEKRQSVAFWCNPISGHATLYWYQQILGQGPKLLIQFQNNGVVDDSQLPKDRFSAERLKGVDSTLKIQPAKLEDSAVYLCASVPPRTGVGNTEAFFGQGTRLTVV.

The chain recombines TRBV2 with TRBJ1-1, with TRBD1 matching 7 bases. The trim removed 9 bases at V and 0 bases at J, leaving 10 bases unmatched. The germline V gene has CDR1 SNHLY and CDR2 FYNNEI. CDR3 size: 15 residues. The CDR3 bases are TGTGCCAGACAGAGACCCGGGACAGTGAACACTGAAGCTTTCTTT. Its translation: CARQRPGTVNTEAFF.

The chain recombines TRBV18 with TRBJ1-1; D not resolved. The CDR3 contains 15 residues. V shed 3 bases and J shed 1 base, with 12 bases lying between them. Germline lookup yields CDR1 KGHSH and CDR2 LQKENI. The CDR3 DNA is TGTGCCAGCTCACCGTTGACACCCAAGAACACTGAAGCTTTCTTT. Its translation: CASSPLTPKNTEAFF.

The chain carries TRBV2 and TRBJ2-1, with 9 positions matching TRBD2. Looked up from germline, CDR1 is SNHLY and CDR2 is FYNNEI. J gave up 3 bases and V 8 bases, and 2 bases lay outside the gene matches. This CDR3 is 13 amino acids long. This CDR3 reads CASLAGIYNEQFF. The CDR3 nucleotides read TGTGCCAGCCTAGCGGGGATCTACAATGAGCAGTTCTTC.

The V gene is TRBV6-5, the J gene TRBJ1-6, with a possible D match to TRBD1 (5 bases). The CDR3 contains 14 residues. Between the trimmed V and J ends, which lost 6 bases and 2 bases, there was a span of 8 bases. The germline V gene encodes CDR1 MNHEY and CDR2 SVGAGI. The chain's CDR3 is CASRGRAYNSPLHF. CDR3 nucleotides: TGTGCCAGCAGAGGCAGGGCCTATAATTCACCCCTCCACTTT.

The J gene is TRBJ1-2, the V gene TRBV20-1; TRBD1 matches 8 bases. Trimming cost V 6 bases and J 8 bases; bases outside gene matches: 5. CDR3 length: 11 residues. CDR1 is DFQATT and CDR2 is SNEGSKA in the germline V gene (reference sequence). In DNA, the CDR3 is TGCAGTGCGAACAGGGGGGAAGGCTACACCTTC. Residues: CSANRGEGYTF.

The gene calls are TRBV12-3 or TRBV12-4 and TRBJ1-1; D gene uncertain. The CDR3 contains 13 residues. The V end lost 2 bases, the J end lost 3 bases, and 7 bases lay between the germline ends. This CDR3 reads CASSLRGYTEAFF. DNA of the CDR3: TGTGCCAGCAGTTTACGGGGTTACACTGAAGCTTTCTTT.

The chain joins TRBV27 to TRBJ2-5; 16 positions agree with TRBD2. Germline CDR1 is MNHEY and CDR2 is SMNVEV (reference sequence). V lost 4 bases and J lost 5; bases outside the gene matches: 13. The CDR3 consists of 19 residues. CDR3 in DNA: TGTGCCAGCAGTTCACCGATACGGGGACTAGCGGGGGGGCCGGAGACCCAGTACTTC. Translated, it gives CASSSPIRGLAGGPETQYF.

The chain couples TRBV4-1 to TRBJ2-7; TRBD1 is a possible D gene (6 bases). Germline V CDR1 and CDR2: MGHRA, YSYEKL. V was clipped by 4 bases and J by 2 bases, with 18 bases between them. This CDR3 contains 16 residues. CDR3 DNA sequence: TGCGCCAGCAGCCCCGCGGCGAGACAGGTACCCTACGAGCAGTACTTC. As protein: CASSPAARQVPYEQYF.

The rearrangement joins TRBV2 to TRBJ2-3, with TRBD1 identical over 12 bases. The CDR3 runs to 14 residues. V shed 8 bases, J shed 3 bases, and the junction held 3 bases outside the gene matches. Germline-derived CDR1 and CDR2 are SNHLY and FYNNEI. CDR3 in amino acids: CASGDRGPTDTQYF. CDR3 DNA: TGTGCCAGCGGGGACAGGGGGCCGACAGATACGCAGTATTTT.

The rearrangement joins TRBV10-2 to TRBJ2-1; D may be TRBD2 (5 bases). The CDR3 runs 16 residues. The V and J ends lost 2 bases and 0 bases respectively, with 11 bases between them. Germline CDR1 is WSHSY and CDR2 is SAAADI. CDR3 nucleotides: TGCGCCAGCAGTGAGGAGCGGCCCAGCTCCTACAATGAGCAGTTCTTC. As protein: CASSEERPSSYNEQFF.

This chain's CDR3 is CATSSRLAGGSDTQYF. The CDR3 DNA reads as TGTGCCACCAGCAGCCGACTAGCGGGAGGATCAGATACGCAGTATTTT. The rearrangement joins TRBV15 to TRBJ2-3; 13 bases agree with TRBD2. Germline V gene lookup returns CDR1 LNHNV and CDR2 YYDKDF (reference sequence). V shed 3 bases and J 4 bases; nucleotides not matched to a gene: 4. CDR3 length equals 16 residues.

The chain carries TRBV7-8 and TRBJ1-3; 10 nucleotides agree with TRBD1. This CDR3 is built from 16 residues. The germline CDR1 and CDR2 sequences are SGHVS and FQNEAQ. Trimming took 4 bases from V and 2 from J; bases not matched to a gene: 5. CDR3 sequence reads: CASSSLDRGAGNTIYF. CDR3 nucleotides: TGTGCCAGCAGCTCCCTGGACAGGGGGGCTGGAAACACCATATATTTT.

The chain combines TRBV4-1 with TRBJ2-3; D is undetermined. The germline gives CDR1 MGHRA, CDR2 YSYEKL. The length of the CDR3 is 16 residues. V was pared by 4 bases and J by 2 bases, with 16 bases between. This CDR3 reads CASSPRPGRNTDTQYF. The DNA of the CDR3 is TGCGCCAGCAGCCCCAGACCGGGTAGGAACACAGATACGCAGTATTTT.

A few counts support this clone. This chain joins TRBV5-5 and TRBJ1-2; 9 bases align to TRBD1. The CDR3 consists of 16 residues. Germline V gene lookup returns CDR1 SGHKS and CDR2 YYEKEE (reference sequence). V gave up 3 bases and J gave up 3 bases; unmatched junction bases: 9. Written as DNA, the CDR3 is TGTGCCAGCAGCTCCAAACAGGGGGCGCCGGACTATGGCTACACCTTC. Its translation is CASSSKQGAPDYGYTF.

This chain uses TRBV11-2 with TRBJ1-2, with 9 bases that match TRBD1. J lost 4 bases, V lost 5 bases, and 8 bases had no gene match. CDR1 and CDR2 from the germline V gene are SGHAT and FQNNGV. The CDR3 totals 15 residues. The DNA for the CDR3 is TGTGCCAGCAGCGTTCACAGGGGGCTGAGCTATGGCTACACCTTC. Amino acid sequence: CASSVHRGLSYGYTF. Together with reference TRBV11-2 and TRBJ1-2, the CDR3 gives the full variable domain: EAGVAQSPRYKIIEKRQSVAFWCNPISGHATLYWYQQILGQGPKLLIQFQNNGVVDDSQLPKDRFSAERLKGVDSTLKIQPAKLEDSAVYLCASSVHRGLSYGYTFGSGTRLTVV.

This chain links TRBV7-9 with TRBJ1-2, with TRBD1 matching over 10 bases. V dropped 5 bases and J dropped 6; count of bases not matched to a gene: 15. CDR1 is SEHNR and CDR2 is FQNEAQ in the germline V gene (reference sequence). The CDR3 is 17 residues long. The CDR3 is CASSPRSIGTGAHGYTF. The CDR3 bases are TGTGCCAGCAGCCCCAGGTCCATCGGGACAGGGGCTCATGGCTACACCTTC.

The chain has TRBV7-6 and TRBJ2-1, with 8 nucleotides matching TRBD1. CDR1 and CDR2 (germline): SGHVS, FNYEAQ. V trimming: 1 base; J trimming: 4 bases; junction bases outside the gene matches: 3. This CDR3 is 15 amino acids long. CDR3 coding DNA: TGTGCCAGCAGCTTAGTACAGGGGGAATACAATGAGCAGTTCTTC. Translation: CASSLVQGEYNEQFF. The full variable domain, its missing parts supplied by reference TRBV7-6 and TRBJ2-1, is GAGVSQSPRYKVTKRGQDVALRCDPISGHVSLYWYRQALGQGPEFLTYFNYEAQQDKSGLPNDRFSAERPEGSISTLTIQRTEQRDSAMYRCASSLVQGEYNEQFFGPGTRLTVL.

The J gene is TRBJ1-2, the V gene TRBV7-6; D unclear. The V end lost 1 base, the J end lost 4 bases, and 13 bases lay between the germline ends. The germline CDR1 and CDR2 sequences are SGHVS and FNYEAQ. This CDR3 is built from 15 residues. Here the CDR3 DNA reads TGTGCCAGCAGCTTAGATCAGGATTTTACCTATGGCTACACCTTC. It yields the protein CASSLDQDFTYGYTF.

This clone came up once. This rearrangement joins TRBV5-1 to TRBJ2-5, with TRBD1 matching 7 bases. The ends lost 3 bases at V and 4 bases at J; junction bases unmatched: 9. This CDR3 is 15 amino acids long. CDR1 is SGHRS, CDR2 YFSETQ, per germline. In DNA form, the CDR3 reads TGCGCCAGCAGCTCGCCGACAGGGACGCGAGAGACCCAGTACTTC. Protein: CASSSPTGTRETQYF.

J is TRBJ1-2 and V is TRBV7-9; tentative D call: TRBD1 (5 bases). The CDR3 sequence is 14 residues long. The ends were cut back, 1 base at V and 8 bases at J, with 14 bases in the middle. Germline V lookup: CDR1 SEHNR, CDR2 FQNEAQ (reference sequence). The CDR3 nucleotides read TGTGCCAGCAGCTTAGAAGCGGGGCGGGGAGGCTACACCTTC. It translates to CASSLEAGRGGYTF.

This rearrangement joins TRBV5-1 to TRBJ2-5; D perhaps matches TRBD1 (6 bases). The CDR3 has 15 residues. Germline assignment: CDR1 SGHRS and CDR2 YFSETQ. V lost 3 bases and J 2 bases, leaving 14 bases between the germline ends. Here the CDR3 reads CASSSNAGQQETQYF. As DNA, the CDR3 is TGCGCCAGCAGCTCCAACGCCGGACAGCAAGAGACCCAGTACTTC.

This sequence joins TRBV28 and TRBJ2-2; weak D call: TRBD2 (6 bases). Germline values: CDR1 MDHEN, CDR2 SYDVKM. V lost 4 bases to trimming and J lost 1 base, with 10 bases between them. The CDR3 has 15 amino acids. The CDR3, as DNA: TGTGCCAGCAGTTATCTGGGGGGGAACACCGGGGAGCTGTTTTTT. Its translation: CASSYLGGNTGELFF.

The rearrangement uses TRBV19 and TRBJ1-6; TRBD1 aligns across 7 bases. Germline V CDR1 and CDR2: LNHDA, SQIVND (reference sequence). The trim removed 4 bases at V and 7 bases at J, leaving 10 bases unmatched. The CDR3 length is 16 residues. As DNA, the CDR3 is TGTGCCAGTAGTACTACACAGGGGCTGGGGAATTCACCCCTCCACTTT. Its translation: CASSTTQGLGNSPLHF.

CDR3 residues: CASSLYSGGFSTDTQYF. The CDR3 region has the DNA TGTGCCAGCAGCTTGTATAGCGGGGGGTTTTCCACAGATACGCAGTATTTT. This chain connects TRBV5-5 to TRBJ2-3, with 10 bases fitting TRBD2. The V segment lost 1 base and the J segment 2 bases; nucleotides outside the gene matches: 7. This CDR3 region has 17 residues. Germline CDR1 reads SGHKS; CDR2 reads YYEKEE (reference sequence).

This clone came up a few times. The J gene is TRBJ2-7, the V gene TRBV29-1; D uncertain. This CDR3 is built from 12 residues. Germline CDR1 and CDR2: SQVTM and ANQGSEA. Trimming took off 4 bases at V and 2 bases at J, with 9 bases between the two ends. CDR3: CSVGGITYEQYF. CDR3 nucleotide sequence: TGCAGCGTTGGAGGAATCACCTACGAGCAGTACTTC.

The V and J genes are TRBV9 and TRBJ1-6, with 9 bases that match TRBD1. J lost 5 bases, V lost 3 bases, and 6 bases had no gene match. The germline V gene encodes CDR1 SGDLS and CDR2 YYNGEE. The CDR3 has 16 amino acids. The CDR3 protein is CASSATGGWDNSPLHF. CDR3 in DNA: TGTGCCAGCAGCGCAACAGGGGGCTGGGATAATTCACCCCTCCACTTT.